Listed here are 27 T cell receptor beta chains from one sample, sequenced in a study of T cell responses to AZD1222 COVID-19 vaccine. Sequencing used immunoSEQ multiplex PCR; TCRdb keeps in-frame clones, though not all of them. Among under 150,000 clones listed, 88% were seen once. The sample consisted of peripheral blood, taken 28 days after the second AZD1222 dose. The source of these receptors is an adult who received the AZD1222 COVID-19 vaccine.

The chain recombines TRBV11-3 with TRBJ2-1; 9 bases map to TRBD1. V lost 5 bases, J lost 9 bases, and 14 bases stayed unmatched. This CDR3 is built from 16 residues. The germline CDR1 and CDR2 sequences are SGHNT and YENEEA. CDR3 loop: CASSPGQGIGASEQFF. CDR3 coding DNA: TGTGCCAGCAGCCCCGGACAGGGGATTGGGGCCAGTGAGCAGTTCTTC.

The chain recombines TRBV7-2 with TRBJ1-1; 7 nucleotides match TRBD1. V trimming: 4 bases; J trimming: 1 base; junction bases outside the gene matches: 6. Germline V gene sequence: CDR1 SGHTA, CDR2 FQGNSA. The CDR3 is made up of 15 amino acids. The CDR3 coding sequence is TGTGCCAGCAGCTGGGCAGGGGGTGGGAACACTGAAGCTTTCTTT. Protein sequence: CASSWAGGGNTEAFF. The full variable domain, its missing parts supplied by reference TRBV7-2 and TRBJ1-1, is GAGVSQSPSNKVTEKGKDVELRCDPISGHTALYWYRQSLGQGLEFLIYFQGNSAPDKSGLPSDRFSAERTGGSVSTLTIQRTQQEDSAVYLCASSWAGGGNTEAFFGQGTRLTVV.

The chain carries TRBV28 and TRBJ2-4; D call uncertain. The V gene lost 6 bases and the J gene lost 0 bases, with 15 bases spanning the gap. The germline CDR1 and CDR2 sequences are MDHEN and SYDVKM. This CDR3 is 16 amino acids long. The DNA for the CDR3 is TGTGCCAGCAGCCAAACTGACACTGTAGCCAAAAACATTCAGTACTTC. This translates into CASSQTDTVAKNIQYF.

This clone was seen only once. The chain combines TRBV7-6 with TRBJ2-7; unclear D gene. The germline V gene has CDR1 SGHVS and CDR2 FNYEAQ. The CDR3 extends over 16 amino acids. Deletions cut 4 bases from V and 4 bases from J, with 20 bases between. This CDR3 is CASSSLPKGRGYEQYF. The DNA for the CDR3 is TGTGCCAGCAGCTCCCTTCCCAAAGGGCGCGGTTACGAGCAGTACTTC.

This chain joins TRBV6-2 or TRBV6-3 and TRBJ2-1; TRBD1 agrees at 11 bases. The V segment lost 6 bases and the J segment 8 bases; nucleotides outside the gene matches: 12. In germline, CDR1 is MNHEY, CDR2 SVGEGT. The CDR3 totals 16 residues. The CDR3: CASSQGMGQGGDEQFF. The DNA of the CDR3 is TGTGCCAGCAGCCAAGGTATGGGACAGGGGGGCGATGAGCAGTTCTTC.

The rearrangement links TRBV9 to TRBJ1-3; possible D gene TRBD1, 5 bases. Per germline, CDR1 SGDLS and CDR2 YYNGEE. Trimming shortened V by 2 bases and J by 4 bases, and 10 bases separated the two germline ends. The CDR3 totals 14 residues. The CDR3 region is CASSVGEGGNTIYF. The CDR3 DNA sequence: TGTGCCAGCAGCGTGGGGGAAGGGGGAAACACCATATATTTT.

This chain connects TRBV27 to TRBJ2-3; 7 bases align to TRBD2. Trimming at V came to 3 bases and at J to 1 base, leaving 10 bases not matched to a gene. Germline loops: CDR1 MNHEY, CDR2 SMNVEV (reference sequence). The CDR3 spans 17 residues. The CDR3: CASSLRLLATGTDTQYF. As DNA, the CDR3 is TGTGCCAGCAGTTTGCGCCTACTAGCGACCGGCACAGATACGCAGTATTTT.

J is TRBJ2-7 and V is TRBV14; D unresolved. Germline V gene sequence: CDR1 SGHDN, CDR2 FVKESK. The CDR3 runs to 13 residues. V shed 0 bases and J shed 6 bases, with 9 bases lying between them. The CDR3 sequence: CASSQDPTVEQYF. CDR3 nucleotide sequence: TGTGCCAGCAGCCAAGATCCTACAGTCGAGCAGTACTTC.

This chain uses TRBV5-6 with TRBJ2-7; 10 bases agree with TRBD2. Germline V gives CDR1 SGHDT, CDR2 YYEEEE. The V gene end was trimmed by 1 base and the J gene end by 0 bases; junction bases not matched to a gene: 7. The length of the CDR3 is 17 residues. This CDR3 reads CASSLRLAGLSSYEQYF. The CDR3 region has the DNA TGTGCCAGCAGCTTGAGACTAGCGGGCCTGAGCTCCTACGAGCAGTACTTC. The full variable domain, in which reference TRBV5-6 and TRBJ2-7 provide the parts outside the CDR3, is DAGVTQSPTHLIKTRGQQVTLRCSPKSGHDTVSWYQQALGQGPQFIFQYYEEEERQRGNFPDRFSGHQFPNYSSELNVNALLLGDSALYLCASSLRLAGLSSYEQYFGPGTRLTVT.

V usage is TRBV11-3 and J usage is TRBJ2-3; D remains unclear. This CDR3 contains 13 residues. Trimming shortened V by 1 base and J by 2 bases, and 4 bases separated the two germline ends. Germline CDR1 is SGHNT and CDR2 is YENEEA. CDR3 DNA: TGTGCCAGCAGCTTAGCTCACACAGATACGCAGTATTTT. Its translation is CASSLAHTDTQYF. The full variable domain, rest sourced from reference TRBV11-3 and TRBJ2-3, is EAGVVQSPRYKIIEKKQPVAFWCNPISGHNTLYWYLQNLGQGPELLIRYENEEAVDDSQLPKDRFSAERLKGVDSTLKIQPAELGDSAVYLCASSLAHTDTQYFGPGTRLTVL.

CDR3 region: CASSLGDRVDEQYF. The CDR3 DNA sequence: TGCGCCAGCAGCTTGGGGGACAGGGTCGACGAGCAGTACTTC. This chain joins TRBV5-1 and TRBJ2-7, with 9 positions matching TRBD1. CDR1 and CDR2 (germline): SGHRS, YFSETQ. This CDR3 region has 14 residues. V lost 0 bases and J lost 5; bases outside the gene matches: 3.

This clone was detected once. The genes are TRBV18 and TRBJ1-1; D unclear. V lost 1 base and J lost 8, with 8 bases in between. Germline-derived CDR1 and CDR2 are KGHSH and LQKENI. This CDR3 is built from 12 residues. CDR3 region: CASSPQRTEAFF. The CDR3 DNA reads as TGTGCCAGCTCACCACAGAGGACCGAAGCTTTCTTT.

The chain uses TRBV29-1 and TRBJ2-2, with 12 bases that match TRBD2. Germline CDR1 and CDR2: SQVTM and ANQGSEA. The CDR3 is 13 residues long. V was pared by 7 bases and J by 6 bases, with 3 bases of the junction left unmatched. In nucleotides, the CDR3 is TGCAGCGCACGGACTAGCGGGGCCGGGGAGCTGTTTTTT. Its protein product is CSARTSGAGELFF.

This clone was seen a single time. CDR3: CASRQPDSSGNTIYF. The CDR3 DNA follows: TGTGCCAGCAGGCAACCCGACAGCTCTGGAAACACCATATATTTT. V and J are TRBV6-6 and TRBJ1-3; the D gene is possibly TRBD1 (5 bases). The CDR3 is 15 residues long. CDR1 is MNHNY and CDR2 is SVGAGI in the germline V gene (reference sequence). V gave up 6 bases and J gave up 0 bases, with 12 bases separating them.

The CDR3 here is CASSYSFEKLFF. The CDR3 DNA sequence: TGTGCCAGCAGTTACTCTTTCGAAAAACTGTTTTTT. The chain links TRBV6-2 or TRBV6-3 to TRBJ1-4; no clear D. With 0 bases removed from V and 8 bases from J, the gap between germline ends came to 4 bases. Germline CDR1 reads MNHEY; CDR2 reads SVGEGT. The CDR3 spans 12 residues.

The chain links TRBV9 to TRBJ1-4, with 9 bases identical to TRBD1. In germline, CDR1 is SGDLS, CDR2 YYNGEE. The CDR3 is 15 residues long. V gave up 3 bases and J gave up 4 bases; unmatched junction bases: 4. In DNA form, the CDR3 reads TGTGCCAGCAGCGACGGACAGGGGAGTAATGAAAAACTGTTTTTT. It specifies CASSDGQGSNEKLFF.

The chain recombines TRBV2 with TRBJ1-1; maybe TRBD1 (6 bases). CDR3 size: 14 residues. From germline, CDR1 is SNHLY and CDR2 FYNNEI. The V and J ends lost 6 bases and 0 bases respectively, with 11 bases between them. CDR3 nucleotides: TGTGCCAGCAGCGGTGGACAGATGAACACTGAAGCTTTCTTT. Translated: CASSGGQMNTEAFF.

The gene calls are TRBV4-3 and TRBJ2-7; weak D call: TRBD1 (6 bases). Germline V lookup: CDR1 LGHNA, CDR2 YSLEER. The CDR3 has 14 residues. V lost 1 base to trimming and J lost 7 bases, with 14 bases between them. CDR3 in amino acids: CASSQAPQGKEQYF. DNA for the CDR3: TGCGCCAGCAGCCAAGCCCCTCAGGGGAAGGAGCAGTACTTC.

V usage is TRBV7-7 and J usage is TRBJ2-1, with D unresolved. The CDR3 length is 13 residues. Germline-derived CDR1 and CDR2 are SSHAT and FNYEAQ (reference sequence). CDR3 loop: CACSLEISHEQFF. DNA of the CDR3: TGTGCTTGCAGCTTAGAAATATCCCATGAGCAGTTCTTC.

The chain joins TRBV4-3 to TRBJ1-6; TRBD1 matches at 9 bases. J was trimmed by 8 bases and V by 0 bases; bases with no gene match: 2. The CDR3 is made up of 15 amino acids. The germline gives CDR1 LGHNA, CDR2 YSLEER. Here the CDR3 DNA reads TGCGCCAGCAGCCAAGACCGGGACAGGGATTCACCCCTCCACTTT. Its protein product is CASSQDRDRDSPLHF.

CDR3 sequence reads: CASTPRDSNQPQHF. CDR3 DNA: TGTGCCAGCACCCCACGGGATAGCAATCAGCCCCAGCATTTT. This rearrangement joins TRBV6-5 to TRBJ1-5; D is uncertain. V dropped 7 bases and J dropped 0 bases, with 10 bases sitting between them. This CDR3 comprises 14 residues. Germline V lookup: CDR1 MNHEY, CDR2 SVGAGI.

In the case of this clone: This same CDR3 is encoded by further DNA sequences in the sample. The chain couples TRBV6-5 to TRBJ1-1; TRBD1 is a possible D gene (6 bases). This CDR3 comprises 14 residues. The germline gives CDR1 MNHEY, CDR2 SVGAGI. Trimming removed 5 bases from V and 0 bases from J, with 10 bases in between. CDR3 in amino acids: CASSRQALNTEAFF. For the CDR3, the DNA is TGTGCCAGCAGTAGACAGGCCCTGAACACTGAAGCTTTCTTT.

The chain links TRBV12-5 to TRBJ2-5, with 9 bases that match TRBD1. Germline V gives CDR1 LGHNT, CDR2 FRNRAP. The CDR3 is made up of 15 amino acids. V lost 1 base to trimming and J lost 4 bases; unmatched junction nucleotides: 4. The CDR3 bases are TGTGCTAGTGGTTTGGAGACAGGGGGGCGAGAGACCCAGTACTTC. The encoded protein is CASGLETGGRETQYF.

This clone was counted a single time. V and J are TRBV6-5 and TRBJ1-6; D gene uncertain. This CDR3 has 13 amino acids. Between the trimmed V and J ends, which lost 6 bases and 9 bases, there was a span of 12 bases. Germline CDR1 is MNHEY and CDR2 is SVGAGI. CDR3 loop: CASREITGSPLHF. DNA of the CDR3: TGTGCCAGCAGAGAGATAACGGGTTCACCCCTCCACTTT.

In DNA, the CDR3 is TGTGCCATCTCGGACAGGCCTAATGAAAAACTGTTTTTT. Translating it yields CAISDRPNEKLFF. V is TRBV10-3 and J is TRBJ1-4, with TRBD1 identical over 7 bases. With 8 bases clipped from V and 3 bases from J, the junction kept 3 bases outside the gene matches. The CDR3 is made up of 13 amino acids. Per the germline V gene, CDR1 is ENHRY and CDR2 is SYGVKD.

The chain joins TRBV5-4 to TRBJ2-1, with 10 bases that match TRBD2. With 0 bases clipped from V and 7 bases from J, the junction kept 10 bases outside the gene matches. The CDR3 is 17 amino acids. CDR1 SGHNT and CDR2 YYREEE come from the germline V gene (reference sequence). CDR3 sequence: CASSLVPAGGQGNEQFF. The CDR3 DNA sequence: TGTGCCAGCAGCTTGGTCCCAGCGGGGGGGCAGGGAAATGAGCAGTTCTTC. The whole variable domain, remainder taken from reference TRBV5-4 and TRBJ2-1, is ETGVTQSPTHLIKTRGQQVTLRCSSQSGHNTVSWYQQALGQGPQFIFQYYREEENGRGNFPPRFSGLQFPNYSSELNVNALELDDSALYLCASSLVPAGGQGNEQFFGPGTRLTVL.

The V and J genes are TRBV7-9 and TRBJ2-6; D remains ambiguous. Germline loops: CDR1 SEHNR, CDR2 FQNEAQ (reference sequence). This CDR3 comprises 15 residues. Trimming stripped 0 bases from V and 0 bases from J, with 3 bases between. The DNA of the CDR3 is TGTGCCAGCAGCTTAGCCTACTCTGGGGCCAACGTCCTGACTTTC. Protein product: CASSLAYSGANVLTF.